The 29 T cell receptor beta chains given below trace back to one sample, sequenced in a study of CD4+ T cells in melanoma. TCRdb's table, derived via immunoSEQ multiplex PCR, lists solely in-frame clones and lacks some. The sample yields about 6,700 clones, approximately 72% seen once. Input material: cells from a culture (not recorded whether cultured in vitro). The source is a human donor with melanoma.

CDR3 nucleotide sequence: TGTGCCAGCAGCACCATTTACGAGCAGTACTTC. It is translated as CASSTIYEQYF. The chain couples TRBV11-2 to TRBJ2-7; D is uncertain. This CDR3 is built from 11 residues. V lost 5 bases and J 4 bases, leaving 6 bases between the germline ends. Germline CDR1 and CDR2: SGHAT and FQNNGV. Filled out from reference TRBV11-2 and TRBJ2-7, the complete variable domain reads EAGVAQSPRYKIIEKRQSVAFWCNPISGHATLYWYQQILGQGPKLLIQFQNNGVVDDSQLPKDRFSAERLKGVDSTLKIQPAKLEDSAVYLCASSTIYEQYFGPGTRLTVT.

This clone occurred a few times. The rearrangement uses TRBV27 and TRBJ2-1, with no clear D. This CDR3 region has 14 residues. Per the germline V gene, CDR1 is MNHEY and CDR2 is SMNVEV (reference sequence). V was clipped by 6 bases and J by 4 bases, with 13 bases between them. The CDR3 nucleotides read TGTGCCAGCAGCCTCTCCGGGTTGTACAATGAGCAGTTCTTC. Translated, it gives CASSLSGLYNEQFF.

This rearrangement joins TRBV9 to TRBJ1-3; D gene ambiguous. The V and J ends lost 0 bases and 6 bases respectively, with 7 bases between them. CDR1 SGDLS and CDR2 YYNGEE come from the germline V gene. This CDR3 has 13 amino acids. As DNA, the CDR3 is TGTGCCAGCAGCGTAGGCGTTCAAAACACCATATATTTT. Translating gives CASSVGVQNTIYF.

The gene calls are TRBV6-1 and TRBJ1-5; D uncertain. The CDR3 covers 15 residues. Trimming took off 1 base at V and 8 bases at J, with 15 bases between the two ends. Germline V gives CDR1 MNHNS, CDR2 SASEGT. The CDR3 reads CASSEDIGFGKPQHF. The CDR3 nucleotides read TGTGCCAGCAGTGAAGATATAGGTTTCGGGAAGCCCCAGCATTTT.

This clone is medium-sized within its sample. The chain couples TRBV27 to TRBJ1-1; D is possibly TRBD1 (6 bases). Germline CDR1 MNHEY, CDR2 SMNVEV (reference sequence). The ends were cut back, 8 bases at V and 4 bases at J, with 11 bases in the middle. The CDR3 runs to 12 residues. The CDR3 sequence is CASGRGGTEAFF. The CDR3 coding sequence is TGTGCCAGCGGACGAGGGGGCACTGAAGCTTTCTTT.

This sequence joins TRBV29-1 and TRBJ2-5; D uncertain. Germline-derived CDR1 and CDR2 are SQVTM and ANQGSEA. CDR3 size: 10 residues. Trimming removed 5 bases at V and 2 bases at J, with 3 bases between. CDR3 loop: CSVQQETQYF. The CDR3 coding sequence is TGCAGCGTTCAACAAGAGACCCAGTACTTC.

The chain joins TRBV2 to TRBJ1-5; 8 bases map to TRBD1. The CDR3 runs 14 residues. V trimming: 8 bases; J trimming: 5 bases; junction bases outside the gene matches: 8. The V gene's germline CDR1 is SNHLY and CDR2 FYNNEI. The CDR3 reads CASSGQGRDQPQHF. In DNA form, the CDR3 reads TGTGCCAGCTCCGGACAGGGTCGTGATCAGCCCCAGCATTTT.

This clone is medium-sized in the sample. The V and J genes are TRBV7-9 and TRBJ2-5; the D gene is possibly TRBD2 (5 bases). V was shortened by 3 bases and J by 7 bases, with 21 bases between the two germline ends. CDR3 size: 16 residues. Germline assignment: CDR1 SEHNR and CDR2 FQNEAQ (reference sequence). CDR3 amino acids: CASSLEVGRLWGTQYF. The CDR3, as DNA: TGTGCCAGCAGCTTGGAGGTTGGTCGCCTTTGGGGGACCCAGTACTTC.

This clone was found once. CDR3 DNA: TGTGCCAGCAGCAAAATTATCGCGGGGGGGCCTGATACGCAGTATTTT. Translated: CASSKIIAGGPDTQYF. This chain uses TRBV21-1 with TRBJ2-3; the table's D call, TRBD2, has no DNA check behind it. TRBV21-1 is noted as a pseudogene. The CDR3 is 16 residues long.

This chain joins TRBV7-8 and TRBJ1-5; 7 nucleotides line up with TRBD1. This CDR3 is built from 18 residues. J was trimmed by 0 bases and V by 4 bases; bases with no gene match: 12. Looked up from germline, CDR1 is SGHVS and CDR2 is FQNEAQ. Here the CDR3 reads CASSSGQQLINSNQPQHF. The CDR3 DNA is TGTGCCAGCAGCTCGGGACAGCAACTGATTAATAGCAATCAGCCCCAGCATTTT.

The J gene is TRBJ2-7, the V gene TRBV5-1, with D possibly matching TRBD1 (5 bases). Germline CDR1 is SGHRS and CDR2 is YFSETQ. The CDR3 contains 14 residues. V lost 4 bases and J 0 bases, leaving 11 bases between the germline ends. CDR3 residues: CASSARDSSYEQYF. The CDR3 coding sequence is TGCGCCAGCAGCGCCAGGGATTCCTCCTACGAGCAGTACTTC.

The rearrangement uses TRBV28 and TRBJ2-3; D may be TRBD1 (6 bases). Per the germline V gene, CDR1 is MDHEN and CDR2 is SYDVKM. The CDR3 loop spans 14 amino acids. Trimming shortened V by 3 bases and J by 2 bases, and 9 bases separated the two germline ends. The CDR3, as DNA: TGTGCCAGCAGTTTCGGACAGAACACAGATACGCAGTATTTT. Translating it yields CASSFGQNTDTQYF.

This clone was observed a few times. The V call is TRBV4-1, the J call TRBJ1-2; 12 bases are shared with TRBD1. CDR1 and CDR2 (germline): MGHRA, YSYEKL. This CDR3 is 17 amino acids long. The V gene end was trimmed by 0 bases and the J gene end by 8 bases; junction bases not matched to a gene: 10. The CDR3 DNA reads as TGCGCCAGCAGCCAAGATTTGGGGACAGGGGGCGCAGGGGGCTACACCTTC. Protein product: CASSQDLGTGGAGGYTF.

The chain employs TRBV19 and TRBJ1-5; D is unclear. Trimming removed 9 bases at V and 0 bases at J, with 6 bases between. Germline assignment: CDR1 LNHDA and CDR2 SQIVND (reference sequence). This CDR3 comprises 12 residues. CDR3 sequence: CASKNSNQPQHF. CDR3 nucleotide sequence: TGTGCCAGCAAAAATAGCAATCAGCCCCAGCATTTT.

This clone is categorized as medium-sized (0.01 to 0.1%). The J gene is TRBJ2-1, the V gene TRBV25-1; D assignment may be TRBD1 or TRBD2 (5 bases each). Deletions cut 3 bases from V and 5 bases from J, with 14 bases between. This CDR3 contains 15 residues. Per germline, CDR1 MGHDK and CDR2 SYGVNS. In DNA, the CDR3 is TGTGCCAGCAGTGACTCGGGGCTGGGGGACAATGAGCAGTTCTTC. It specifies CASSDSGLGDNEQFF.

Details on this clone: Other DNA sequences in the same sample also yield this CDR3. V is TRBV9 and J is TRBJ2-3; D gene ambiguous. CDR1 is SGDLS and CDR2 is YYNGEE in the germline V gene. The CDR3 is 12 residues long. The ends were cut back, 2 bases at V and 1 base at J, with 2 bases in the middle. The DNA of the CDR3 is TGTGCCAGCAGCGTTGGCACAGATACGCAGTATTTT. Encoded protein: CASSVGTDTQYF.

The DNA for the CDR3 is TGTGCCATCAGTGAGGAGGGTGGGCCCCAGTACTTC. It specifies CAISEEGGPQYF. V is TRBV10-3 and J is TRBJ2-5, with D possibly matching TRBD2 (5 bases). The CDR3 consists of 12 residues. Trimming cost V 2 bases and J 9 bases, with 10 bases left between them. CDR1 is ENHRY, CDR2 SYGVKD, per germline.

The gene calls are TRBV6-5 and TRBJ1-2; 10 bases line up with TRBD1. The CDR3 spans 14 residues. The germline gives CDR1 MNHEY, CDR2 SVGAGI. The J segment lost 5 bases and the V segment lost 2 bases, leaving 2 bases of the junction unmatched. CDR3: CASSYGTGEYGYTF. CDR3 nucleotide sequence: TGTGCCAGCAGTTACGGGACAGGGGAGTATGGCTACACCTTC.

This clone was seen once. V and J are TRBV7-9 and TRBJ1-5, with no clear D. The germline gives CDR1 SEHNR, CDR2 FQNEAQ (reference sequence). CDR3 length: 14 amino acids. Trimming shortened V by 5 bases and J by 2 bases, and 10 bases separated the two germline ends. CDR3 sequence reads: CASSPPGGNQPQHF. The CDR3 DNA follows: TGTGCCAGCAGCCCCCCCGGGGGCAATCAGCCCCAGCATTTT.

This chain connects TRBV30 to TRBJ1-2; 7 bases match TRBD1. Germline CDR1 and CDR2: GTSNPN and SVGIG (reference sequence). V was pared by 4 bases and J by 7 bases, with 9 bases of the junction left unmatched. This CDR3 contains 13 residues. The CDR3 DNA follows: TGTGCCTGGAATGAGGGACAGTCAGGTGGCTACACCTTC. This gives the protein CAWNEGQSGGYTF. Complete variable domain (other parts from reference TRBV30 and TRBJ1-2): SQTIHQWPATLVQPVGSPLSLECTVEGTSNPNLYWYRQAAGRGLQLLFYSVGIGQISSEVPQNLSASRPQDRQFILSSKKLLLSDSGFYLCAWNEGQSGGYTFGSGTRLTVV.

This clone is deemed medium-sized. The chain couples TRBV5-1 to TRBJ2-5; D unclear. The V gene's germline CDR1 is SGHRS and CDR2 YFSETQ. V lost 0 bases and J lost 3, with 3 bases in between. The CDR3 totals 12 residues. CDR3 nucleotides: TGCGCCAGCAGCTTGGCGGAAGAGACCCAGTACTTC. This translates into CASSLAEETQYF.

This clone was found a few times. The chain joins TRBV6-1 to TRBJ2-7; D is uncertain. In germline, CDR1 is MNHNS, CDR2 SASEGT. V was shortened by 1 base and J by 1 base, with 8 bases between the two germline ends. The CDR3 consists of 14 residues. The CDR3 DNA follows: TGTGCCAGCAGTGAAGGTGGGTCTTCCTACGAGCAGTACTTC. This encodes CASSEGGSSYEQYF.

CDR3 in amino acids: CASSSASGETQYF. As DNA, the CDR3 is TGCGCCAGCAGCTCCGCTAGTGGAGAGACCCAGTACTTC. This chain joins TRBV5-1 and TRBJ2-5; the D is unclear. V was trimmed by 3 bases and J by 4 bases, leaving 10 bases between them. Germline CDR1 and CDR2: SGHRS and YFSETQ. This CDR3 has 13 amino acids.

This clone was picked up a small number of times. The V call is TRBV7-3, the J call TRBJ1-1; D uncertain. Germline loops: CDR1 SGHTA, CDR2 FQGTGA. This CDR3 spans 13 amino acids. V lost 5 bases and J lost 2, with 9 bases in between. The chain's CDR3 is CASSVGRNTEAFF. In DNA, the CDR3 is TGTGCCAGCAGCGTGGGGAGAAACACTGAAGCTTTCTTT.

This sequence joins TRBV28 and TRBJ1-3; D perhaps matches TRBD1 (5 bases). Trimming stripped 4 bases from V and 4 bases from J, with 5 bases between. The CDR3 consists of 12 residues. Germline V lookup: CDR1 MDHEN, CDR2 SYDVKM. DNA for the CDR3: TGTGCCAGCAGTTCAGGGGGAAACACCATATATTTT. It codes for CASSSGGNTIYF.

The rearrangement uses TRBV13 and TRBJ2-7; possible D gene TRBD1, 6 bases. CDR1 is PRHDT, CDR2 FYEKMQ, per germline (reference sequence). The CDR3 is made up of 17 amino acids. V lost 0 bases to trimming and J lost 7 bases, with 22 bases between them. This chain's CDR3 is CASSLGLMTGRRGEQYF. CDR3 sequence (DNA): TGTGCCAGCAGCTTAGGCCTCATGACAGGACGAAGGGGTGAGCAGTACTTC.

By share, this clone counts as medium-sized. The V and J genes are TRBV5-6 and TRBJ2-3, with 13 bases aligning to TRBD2. The V segment lost 4 bases and the J segment 4 bases; nucleotides outside the gene matches: 6. Per germline, CDR1 SGHDT and CDR2 YYEEEE. The CDR3 runs to 16 residues. This CDR3 is CASSTVLAGGPDTQYF. The CDR3 DNA is TGTGCCAGCAGCACAGTACTAGCGGGGGGGCCAGATACGCAGTATTTT. The variable domain in full, with the rest retrieved from reference TRBV5-6 and TRBJ2-3, is DAGVTQSPTHLIKTRGQQVTLRCSPKSGHDTVSWYQQALGQGPQFIFQYYEEEERQRGNFPDRFSGHQFPNYSSELNVNALLLGDSALYLCASSTVLAGGPDTQYFGPGTRLTVL.

This clone has a handful of counts. The V call is TRBV5-6, the J call TRBJ2-1; D could derive from TRBD1 or TRBD2 (5 bases each). This CDR3 is built from 15 residues. V was pared by 0 bases and J by 4 bases, with 11 bases between. The germline V gene has CDR1 SGHDT and CDR2 YYEEEE. The CDR3 here is CASSLGGTTYNEQFF. Here the CDR3 DNA reads TGTGCCAGCAGCTTGGGGGGGACCACGTACAATGAGCAGTTCTTC. The full variable domain, in which reference TRBV5-6 and TRBJ2-1 provide the parts outside the CDR3, is DAGVTQSPTHLIKTRGQQVTLRCSPKSGHDTVSWYQQALGQGPQFIFQYYEEEERQRGNFPDRFSGHQFPNYSSELNVNALLLGDSALYLCASSLGGTTYNEQFFGPGTRLTVL.

The chain is built from TRBV6-5 and TRBJ2-1; TRBD1 matches at 8 bases. The CDR3 totals 14 residues. V lost 6 bases and J lost 9; bases outside the gene matches: 10. Germline assignment: CDR1 MNHEY and CDR2 SVGAGI. As DNA, the CDR3 is TGTGCCAGCAGCGGACAGGGCTTGGAGGGTGAGCAGTTCTTC. Translation gives CASSGQGLEGEQFF.